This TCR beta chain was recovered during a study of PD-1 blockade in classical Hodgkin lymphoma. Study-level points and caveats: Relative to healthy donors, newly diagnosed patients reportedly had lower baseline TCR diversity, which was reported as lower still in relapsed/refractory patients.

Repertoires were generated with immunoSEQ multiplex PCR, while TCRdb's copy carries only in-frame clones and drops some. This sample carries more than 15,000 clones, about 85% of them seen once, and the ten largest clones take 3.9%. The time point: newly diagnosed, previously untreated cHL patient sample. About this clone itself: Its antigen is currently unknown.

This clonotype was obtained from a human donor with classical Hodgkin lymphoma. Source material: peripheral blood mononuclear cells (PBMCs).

This chain's CDR3 is CASSYSRQVNTEAFF. The CDR3 nucleotides are TGTGCCAGCAGTTACTCGAGGCAGGTGAACACTGAAGCTTTCTTT. The chain carries TRBV6-5 and TRBJ1-1, with unresolved D. The CDR3 spans 15 residues. Germline CDR1 and CDR2: MNHEY and SVGAGI. Trimming stripped 0 bases from V and 0 bases from J, with 8 bases between.